This passage covers 5 T cell receptor beta chains from one sample sequenced in a study of neurological immune-mediated disorders. TCRdb used MiXCR to reprocess the 5' RACE reads, holding one entry per CDR3 protein. The sample records 15,000 to 20,000 distinct CDR3 sequences, about 11% being singletons. Source material: CD8+ T cells from blood. These receptors all stem from a woman aged 45-60 years in good health.

In this sample, this clonotype turned up many times. The chain is built from TRBV28 and TRBJ2-7, with D perhaps TRBD1 (6 bases). Germline assignment: CDR1 MDHEN and CDR2 SYDVKM. Deletions cut 10 bases from V and 5 bases from J, with 18 bases between. The CDR3 contains 13 residues. CDR3 in amino acids: CATEGVQRNEQYF. CDR3 sequence (DNA): TGTGCCACCGAGGGGGTGCAAAGGAACGAGCAGTACTTC.

By its share, this clonotype is medium-sized. The chain couples TRBV7-9 to TRBJ2-1; D ambiguous. V lost 5 bases to trimming and J lost 5 bases, with 7 bases between them. The CDR3 has 12 residues. From germline, CDR1 is SEHNR and CDR2 FQNEAQ (reference sequence). In DNA, the CDR3 is TGTGCCAGCAGCCCTGGGGACAATGAGCAGTTCTTC. It codes for CASSPGDNEQFF.

This clonotype was seen at least ten times. The chain links TRBV29-1 to TRBJ2-7; 8 bases line up with TRBD1. V shed 6 bases and J 3 bases; nucleotides not matched to a gene: 10. Germline loops: CDR1 SQVTM, CDR2 ANQGSEA. This CDR3 is 14 amino acids long. CDR3 in amino acids: CSVRGTGLDYEQYF. CDR3 coding DNA: TGCAGCGTACGCGGGACAGGCCTCGACTACGAGCAGTACTTC.

There are many counts of this clonotype. This chain connects TRBV15 to TRBJ2-5; 10 nucleotides agree with TRBD2. V shed 5 bases, J shed 1 base, and the junction held 4 bases outside the gene matches. Germline CDR1 is LNHNV and CDR2 is YYDKDF (reference sequence). This CDR3 is 15 amino acids long. CDR3 amino acids: CATSLRTSGQETQYF. The CDR3 nucleotides are TGTGCCACCAGCCTCCGGACTAGCGGCCAAGAGACCCAGTACTTC.

In this sample, this clonotype turned up many times. J is TRBJ1-1 and V is TRBV7-9, with D tentatively TRBD1 (5 bases). CDR1 is SEHNR and CDR2 is FQNEAQ in the germline V gene (reference sequence). The CDR3 runs to 13 residues. V gave up 11 bases and J gave up 1 base, with 14 bases separating them. The CDR3 nucleotides are TGTGCCCTACTAGGCAGGGAGAACACTGAAGCTTTCTTT. Protein: CALLGRENTEAFF.